These T cell receptor beta chains were read from a single sample in a study of T cell responses to AZD1222 COVID-19 vaccine. Only in-frame clones appear in the TCRdb table, and some are missing; sequencing was by immunoSEQ multiplex PCR. The repertoire holds more than 100,000 clones, with about 90% as singletons. The input for sequencing was peripheral blood, taken 28 days after the second AZD1222 dose. These receptors were obtained from an adult who received the AZD1222 COVID-19 vaccine. CDR3s leave out the opening cysteine and the closing phenylalanine or tryptophan. The D gene is left open where the match is weak.

D gene | V gene | CDR3 protein
TRBD1 | TRBV7-8 | ASSPRDSSYEQY
NA | TRBV3-1/TRBV3-2 | ASRLLGGSGYT
TRBD1 | TRBV7-9 | ARQGAQETQY
NA | TRBV5-4 | ASSLAFNPEAF
TRBD2 | TRBV6-2/TRBV6-3 | ASSPGLAGALNEQF
TRBD1 | TRBV7-2 | ASSSRTGEETQY
TRBD1 | TRBV30 | AWSIPDRGLLAYYEQY
NA | TRBV6-2/TRBV6-3 | ASSNTGELF
NA | TRBV16 | ASSQDPGAQKLF
NA | TRBV12-5 | ASGLAENTEAF
TRBD2 | TRBV5-4 | ASSPTSGGTSTDTQY
NA | TRBV6-1 | ASSEMTKVPGGFT
TRBD2 | TRBV28 | ASSSWGLAGGQARPGELF
NA | TRBV3-1/TRBV3-2 | ASSFDATNEKLF
NA | TRBV10-3 | ATERPGIDTQY
NA | TRBV10-2 | ASSEAGGANVLT
NA | TRBV19 | ASSITPGLVGRGANVLT
TRBD1 | TRBV7-2 | ASEAGGYYEQY
NA | TRBV2 | ASSGQVQLAEAF
TRBD1 | TRBV29-1 | SFSDRAGGYT
TRBD2 | TRBV11-2 | ASSPDGTSGENYNEQF
NA | TRBV3-1/TRBV3-2 | ASSQRGTYEQY
TRBD2 | TRBV10-3 | AISPVGGGPSRVTDTQY
NA | TRBV3-1/TRBV3-2 | ASSQDPGRNEQF
NA | TRBV7-9 | ASSLGNQPQH
NA | TRBV6-2/TRBV6-3 | ASSYPGFTEAF
NA | TRBV14 | ASSPGRLAGYT
NA | TRBV7-8 | ASTGGNEQF
NA | TRBV19 | ASSRSVSSGNTIY
NA | TRBV28 | ASNLRSGSLLYEQY
NA | TRBV19 | ASSIAENTEAF
TRBD1 | TRBV7-9 | ASSLGGQDNSPLH
NA | TRBV5-4 | ASSTQGTYGYT
TRBD1 | TRBV6-5 | ASSYSTAGGAGGYT
TRBD2 | TRBV2 | ASRELAGATGELF
NA | TRBV5-1 | ASSSTDTQY
NA | TRBV7-9 | ASNPLGAHYGYT
NA | TRBV4-2 | ASSQDLRGTDTQY
TRBD2 | TRBV5-1 | ASRTTSGGRQYQETQY
TRBD1 | TRBV19 | ASSMTPLTGGRTGELF
TRBD1 | TRBV7-8 | ASSPQGSGELF
NA | TRBV7-3 | ASSPSGSAREAF
NA | TRBV28 | ASSFPERTEAF
NA | TRBV6-5 | ASSPRGGLNYGYT
NA | TRBV19 | ASSQDSSEQY
NA | TRBV2 | ASSDQLTGTDTQY
NA | TRBV6-1 | ASSGTDGAYEQY
NA | TRBV18 | ASSISMNTEAF
NA | TRBV5-6 | ASSLLGRETQY
NA | TRBV5-6 | ASSLVGRTEAF
TRBD1 | TRBV6-5 | ASRGQTNTGELF
TRBD1 | TRBV2 | ASSADRGAYETQY
NA | TRBV30 | AWSVGLSETQY
TRBD1 | TRBV28 | ASTPTRTGGTEAF
NA | TRBV6-5 | ASSYSGREDGYT
NA | TRBV12-3/TRBV12-4 | ASSLGVHGTIY
NA | TRBV6-5 | ASRGYGYT